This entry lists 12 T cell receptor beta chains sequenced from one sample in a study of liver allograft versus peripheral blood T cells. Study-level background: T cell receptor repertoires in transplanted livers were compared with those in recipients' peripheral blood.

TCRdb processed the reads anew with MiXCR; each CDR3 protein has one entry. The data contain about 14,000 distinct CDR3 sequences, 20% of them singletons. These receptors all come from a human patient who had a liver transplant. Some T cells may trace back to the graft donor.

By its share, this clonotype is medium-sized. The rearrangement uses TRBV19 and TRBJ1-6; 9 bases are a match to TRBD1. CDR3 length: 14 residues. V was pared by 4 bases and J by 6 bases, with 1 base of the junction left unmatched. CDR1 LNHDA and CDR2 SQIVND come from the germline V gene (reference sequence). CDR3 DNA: TGTGCCAGTAGTAGGGGACAGGGTAATTCACCCCTCCACTTT. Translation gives CASSRGQGNSPLHF.

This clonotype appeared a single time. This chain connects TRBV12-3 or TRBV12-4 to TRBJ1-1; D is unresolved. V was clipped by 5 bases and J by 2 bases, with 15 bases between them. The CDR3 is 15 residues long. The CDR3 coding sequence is TGTGCCAGCAGTAACTCTCCGGGAGGCAACACTGAAGCTTTCTTT. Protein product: CASSNSPGGNTEAFF.

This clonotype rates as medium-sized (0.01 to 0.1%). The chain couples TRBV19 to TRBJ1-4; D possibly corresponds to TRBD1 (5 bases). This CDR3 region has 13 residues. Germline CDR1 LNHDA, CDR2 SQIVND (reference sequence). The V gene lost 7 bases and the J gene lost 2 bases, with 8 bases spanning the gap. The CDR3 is CASKPGTNEKLFF. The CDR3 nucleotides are TGTGCCAGTAAACCAGGGACTAATGAAAAACTGTTTTTT. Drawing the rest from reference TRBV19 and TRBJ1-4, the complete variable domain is DGGITQSPKYLFRKEGQNVTLSCEQNLNHDAMYWYRQDPGQGLRLIYYSQIVNDFQKGDIAEGYSVSREKKESFPLTVTSAQKNPTAFYLCASKPGTNEKLFFGSGTQLSVL.

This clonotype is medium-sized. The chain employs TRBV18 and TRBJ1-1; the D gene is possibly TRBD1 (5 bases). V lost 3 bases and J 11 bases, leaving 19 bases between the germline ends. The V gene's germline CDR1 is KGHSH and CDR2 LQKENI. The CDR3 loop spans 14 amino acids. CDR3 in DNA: TGTGCCAGCTCACCCAGGGAAGGGCCCGAGGGGGCTTTCTTT. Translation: CASSPREGPEGAFF.

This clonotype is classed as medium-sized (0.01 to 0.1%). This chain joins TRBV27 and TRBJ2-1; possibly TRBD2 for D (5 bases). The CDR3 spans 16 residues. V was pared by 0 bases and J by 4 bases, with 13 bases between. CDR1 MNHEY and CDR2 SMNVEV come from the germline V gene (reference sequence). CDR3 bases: TGTGCCAGCAGTTTATCGGGAGCTATCCGGTACAATGAGCAGTTCTTC. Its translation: CASSLSGAIRYNEQFF.

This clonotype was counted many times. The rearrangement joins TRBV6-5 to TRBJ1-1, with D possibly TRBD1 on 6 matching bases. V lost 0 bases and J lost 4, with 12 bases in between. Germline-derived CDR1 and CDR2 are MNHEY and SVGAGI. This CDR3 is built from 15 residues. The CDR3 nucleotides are TGTGCCAGCAGTTACTCCGGGGGCGTCGGCACTGAAGCTTTCTTT. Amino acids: CASSYSGGVGTEAFF.

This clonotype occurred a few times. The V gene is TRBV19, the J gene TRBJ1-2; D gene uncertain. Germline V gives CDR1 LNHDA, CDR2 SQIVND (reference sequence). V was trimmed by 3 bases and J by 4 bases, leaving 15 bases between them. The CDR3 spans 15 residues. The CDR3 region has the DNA TGTGCCAGTAGTATGGAGGTCGTGTTAACCTATGGCTACACCTTC. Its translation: CASSMEVVLTYGYTF. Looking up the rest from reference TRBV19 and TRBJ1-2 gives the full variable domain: DGGITQSPKYLFRKEGQNVTLSCEQNLNHDAMYWYRQDPGQGLRLIYYSQIVNDFQKGDIAEGYSVSREKKESFPLTVTSAQKNPTAFYLCASSMEVVLTYGYTFGSGTRLTVV.

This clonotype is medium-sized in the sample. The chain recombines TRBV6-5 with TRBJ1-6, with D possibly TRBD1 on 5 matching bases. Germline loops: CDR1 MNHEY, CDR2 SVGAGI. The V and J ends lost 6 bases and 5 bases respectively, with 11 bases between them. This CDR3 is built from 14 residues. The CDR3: CASRSGANNSPLHF. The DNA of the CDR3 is TGTGCCAGCAGGAGCGGGGCCAATAATTCACCCCTCCACTTT.

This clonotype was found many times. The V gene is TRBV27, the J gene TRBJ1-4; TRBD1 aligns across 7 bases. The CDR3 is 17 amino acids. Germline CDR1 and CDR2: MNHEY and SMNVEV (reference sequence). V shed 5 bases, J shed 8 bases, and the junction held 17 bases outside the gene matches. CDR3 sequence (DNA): TGTGCCAGCAGTCGGAACCCGGAGGGGGCGCGAGTAGAAAAACTGTTTTTT. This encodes CASSRNPEGARVEKLFF.

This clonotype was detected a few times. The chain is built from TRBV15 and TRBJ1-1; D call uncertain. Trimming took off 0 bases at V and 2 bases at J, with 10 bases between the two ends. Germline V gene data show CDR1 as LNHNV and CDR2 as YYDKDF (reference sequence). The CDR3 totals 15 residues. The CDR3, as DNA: TGTGCCACCAGCAGAGATGTAAGTAGAAACACTGAAGCTTTCTTT. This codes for CATSRDVSRNTEAFF.

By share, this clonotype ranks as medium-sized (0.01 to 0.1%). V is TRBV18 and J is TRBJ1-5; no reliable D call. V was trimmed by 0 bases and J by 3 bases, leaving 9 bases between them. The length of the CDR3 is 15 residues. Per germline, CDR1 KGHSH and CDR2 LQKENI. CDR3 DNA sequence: TGTGCCAGCTCACCACCGGGAGGAAACAATCAGCCCCAGCATTTT. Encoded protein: CASSPPGGNNQPQHF.

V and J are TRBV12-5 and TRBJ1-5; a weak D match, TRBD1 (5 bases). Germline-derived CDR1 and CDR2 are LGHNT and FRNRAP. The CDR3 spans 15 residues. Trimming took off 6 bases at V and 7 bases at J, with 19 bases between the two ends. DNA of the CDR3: TGTGCTAGTGGCTCTATTCTCGGGGCAGGGCAGCCCCAGCATTTT. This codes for CASGSILGAGQPQHF.